This entry features one T cell receptor beta chain sequence. Its specificity is unknown. The data were taken from a study of CD8+ T cells in alopecia areata. Study details: Administration of oral tofacitinib to treated patients was at 5 to 10 mg twice daily. Whole-study results and caveats: Possibly because of HLA-related factors, TCR sharing was less clear across patients than in mice. Sequenced scalp T cells also include alphabeta T cells resident in normal skin. Affected lesional scalp, above all in alopecia totalis/universalis, was more clonal than normal scalp.

Lesional scalp punch biopsies and peripheral blood were collected from alopecia areata patients. The CDR3 is 14 residues long. Trimming stripped 0 bases from V and 13 bases from J, with 16 bases between. The germline V gene encodes CDR1 LGHNT and CDR2 FRNRAP. RNA was extracted and reverse transcribed into cDNA as the sequencing template. TCRdb's copy holds only in-frame clones and misses some; the assay was immunoSEQ multiplex PCR. The sample records roughly 20,000 clones, about 70% being singletons. Sequenced here: skin, sampled at week 0. This chain links TRBV12-5 with TRBJ1-5; D is unresolved. This clonotype was obtained from a human donor with alopecia areata. CDR3 in amino acids: CASGLVYGGLTQHF. Written as DNA, the CDR3 is TGTGCTAGTGGTTTGGTATATGGAGGTTTAACGCAGCATTTT.